Given below is one TCR beta chain in context. The data belong to a study of monozygotic twins with inflammatory bowel disease. With the 5' RACE reads reprocessed, TCRdb shows one record per CDR3 protein and no DNA. This sample contains under 200,000 distinct CDR3 sequences. This CDR3 contains 14 residues. Germline V gene sequence: CDR1 SGHAT, CDR2 FQDESV (reference sequence). The chain is built from TRBV11-1 and TRBJ2-1; the D gene TCRdb calls, TRBD2, cannot be checked with no DNA. The specimen was blood. The source of this sequence is a human donor with ulcerative colitis or Crohn's disease, or a healthy co-twin of an affected twin (not recorded which). The CDR3 sequence is CASRSGLDYNEQFF.